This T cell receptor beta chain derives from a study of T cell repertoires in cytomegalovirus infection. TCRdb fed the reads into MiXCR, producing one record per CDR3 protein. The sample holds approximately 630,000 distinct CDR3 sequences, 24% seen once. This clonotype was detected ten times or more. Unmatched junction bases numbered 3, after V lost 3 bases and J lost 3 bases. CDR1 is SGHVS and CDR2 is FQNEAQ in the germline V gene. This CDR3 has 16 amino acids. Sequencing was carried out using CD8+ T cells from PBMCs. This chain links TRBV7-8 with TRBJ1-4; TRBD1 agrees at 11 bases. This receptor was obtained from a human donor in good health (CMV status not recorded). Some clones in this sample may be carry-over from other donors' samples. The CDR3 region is CASSFRTGGSNEKLFF. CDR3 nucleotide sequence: TGTGCCAGCAGCTTCCGGACAGGGGGCTCTAATGAAAAACTGTTTTTT.